This TCR beta chain comes out of a study of cytomegalovirus exposure and HLA in healthy donors. Study-wide context: Sequencing of 180 million or so T cells in an earlier analysis found 100 million to 140 million unique TCR beta sequences. There were about 85 million unique TCRs (from HLA-typed donors) in an early data release. Study results and caveats: Earlier analysis yielded a pattern in which most TCR beta V segments were productive about 87% or about 30% of the time. In a later analysis, at a false discovery rate of 0.05, about 17,000 TCR beta sequences matched HLA alleles.

The PCR employed 60 Vbeta primers together with 13 Jbeta primers. Profiling relied on immunoSEQ multiplex PCR, and the TCRdb table lists in-frame clones only, not all of them. The sample carries around 110,000 clones, roughly 82% recorded once. About this clone itself: What it binds is not known.

Trimming removed 0 bases from V and 8 bases from J, with 22 bases in between. This CDR3 is built from 16 residues. CDR1 SQVTM and CDR2 ANQGSEA come from the germline V gene. Sequencing input: PBMCs. This chain uses TRBV29-1 with TRBJ1-2; D ambiguous. The clonotype originates from a male donor in good health and CMV-seropositive. The CDR3 sequence is CSVEDQDSQDLRGYTF. In nucleotides, the CDR3 is TGCAGCGTTGAAGATCAGGATTCGCAGGATCTTAGAGGCTACACCTTC. Combining the CDR3 with reference TRBV29-1 and TRBJ1-2 gives the whole variable domain SAVISQKPSRDICQRGTSLTIQCQVDSQVTMMFWYRQQPGQSLTLIATANQGSEATYESGFVIDKFPISRPNLTFSTLTVSNMSPEDSSIYLCSVEDQDSQDLRGYTFGSGTRLTVV.